The clone carrying this T cell receptor (beta chain) occurred once. Its specificity is not known. The donors were members of the validation cohort, which comprised approximately 120 subjects and was separate from the first cohort of 600 to 800 subjects. The table came from immunoSEQ multiplex PCR; TCRdb's copy has only in-frame clones and leaves some out. The data hold 150,000 to 200,000 clones, with 85% to 90% observed a single time. The sample is drawn from a study of cytomegalovirus exposure and HLA in healthy donors. Study summary: The approximately 130 validation repertoires were reported in a later analysis to have been generated on the same platform as the 500 to 700 first-cohort repertoires.

Overall study findings and caveats: Cytomegalovirus-associated status was assigned to 150 or so TCR beta chains. Many donors carried some public TCRs, although rarity characterized most TCR sequences.

The V gene lost 1 base and the J gene lost 3 bases, with 10 bases spanning the gap. This CDR3 region has 15 residues. Germline values: CDR1 MNHNS, CDR2 SASEGT. The J gene is TRBJ2-1, the V gene TRBV6-1, with a possible D match to TRBD2 (5 bases). Specimen: PBMCs. This sequence originates from a woman younger than 35 in good health and CMV-seropositive. CDR3 nucleotides: TGTGCCAGCAGTGAAGGAGCTAGCAGCTACAATGAGCAGTTCTTC. The encoded protein is CASSEGASSYNEQFF.